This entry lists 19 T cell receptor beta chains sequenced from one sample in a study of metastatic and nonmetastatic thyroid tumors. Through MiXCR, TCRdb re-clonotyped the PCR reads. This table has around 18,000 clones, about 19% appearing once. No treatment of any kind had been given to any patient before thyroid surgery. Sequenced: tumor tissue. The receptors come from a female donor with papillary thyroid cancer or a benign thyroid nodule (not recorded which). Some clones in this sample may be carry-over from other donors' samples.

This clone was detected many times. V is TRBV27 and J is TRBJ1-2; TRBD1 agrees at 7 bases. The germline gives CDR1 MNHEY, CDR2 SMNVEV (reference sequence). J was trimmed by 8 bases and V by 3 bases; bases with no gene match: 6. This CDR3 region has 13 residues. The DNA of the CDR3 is TGTGCCAGCAGTTTTGAAGGGGGCGGGGGCTACACCTTC. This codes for CASSFEGGGGYTF.

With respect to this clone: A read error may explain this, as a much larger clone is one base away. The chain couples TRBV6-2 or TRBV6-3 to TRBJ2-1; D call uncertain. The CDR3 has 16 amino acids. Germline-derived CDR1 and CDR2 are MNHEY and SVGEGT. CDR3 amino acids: CASSSPSRRSNNGQFF. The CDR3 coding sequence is TGTGCCAGCAGTTCCCCTTCCCGGCGGAGCAACAATGGGCAGTTCTTC.

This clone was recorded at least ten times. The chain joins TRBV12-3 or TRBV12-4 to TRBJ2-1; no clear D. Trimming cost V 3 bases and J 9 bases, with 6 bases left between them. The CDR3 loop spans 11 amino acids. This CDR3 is CASSFQFEQFF. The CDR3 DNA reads TGTGCCAGCAGTTTTCAGTTTGAGCAGTTCTTC.

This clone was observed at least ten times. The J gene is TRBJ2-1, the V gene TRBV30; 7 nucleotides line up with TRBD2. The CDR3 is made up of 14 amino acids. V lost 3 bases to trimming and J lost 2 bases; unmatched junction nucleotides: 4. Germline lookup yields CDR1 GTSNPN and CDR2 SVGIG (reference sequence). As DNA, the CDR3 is TGTGCCTGGAGGGTCAGCGGGACCTACAATGAGCAGTTCTTC. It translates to CAWRVSGTYNEQFF.

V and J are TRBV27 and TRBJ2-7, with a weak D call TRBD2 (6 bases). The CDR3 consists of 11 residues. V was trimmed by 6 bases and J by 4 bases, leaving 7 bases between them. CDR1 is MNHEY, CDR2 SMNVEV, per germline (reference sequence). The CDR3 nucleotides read TGTGCCAGCAGAGGAGGGTACGAGCAGTACTTC. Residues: CASRGGYEQYF.

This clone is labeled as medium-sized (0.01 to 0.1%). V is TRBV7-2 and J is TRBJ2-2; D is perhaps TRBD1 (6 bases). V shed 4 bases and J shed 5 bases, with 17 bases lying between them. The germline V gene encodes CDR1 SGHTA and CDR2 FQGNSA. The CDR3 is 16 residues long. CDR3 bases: TGTGCCAGCAGCTCGTGGACAGTCGGTAGGACCGGGGAGCTGTTTTTT. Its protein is CASSSWTVGRTGELFF.

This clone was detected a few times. This chain's CDR3 is CSARDFSSGTSGSYYEQYF. In nucleotides, the CDR3 is TGCAGTGCTAGAGATTTCTCTTCGGGGACTAGCGGGAGTTACTACGAGCAGTACTTC. The chain links TRBV20-1 to TRBJ2-7, with 14 bases that match TRBD2. Trimming took 0 bases from V and 3 from J; bases not matched to a gene: 13. CDR1 and CDR2 from the germline V gene are DFQATT and SNEGSKA (reference sequence). The CDR3 runs to 19 residues.

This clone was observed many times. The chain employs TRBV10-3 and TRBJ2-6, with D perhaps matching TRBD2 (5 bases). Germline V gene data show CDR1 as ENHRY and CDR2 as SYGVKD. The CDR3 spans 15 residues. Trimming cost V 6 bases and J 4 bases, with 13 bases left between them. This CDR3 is CAISGGMNGANVLTF. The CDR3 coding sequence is TGTGCCATCAGCGGAGGAATGAACGGGGCCAACGTCCTGACTTTC.

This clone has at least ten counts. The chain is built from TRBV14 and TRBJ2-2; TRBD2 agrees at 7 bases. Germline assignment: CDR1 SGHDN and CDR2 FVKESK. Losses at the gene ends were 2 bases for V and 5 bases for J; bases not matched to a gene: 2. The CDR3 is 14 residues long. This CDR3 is CASSQWGGTGELFF. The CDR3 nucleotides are TGTGCCAGCAGCCAATGGGGGGGAACCGGGGAGCTGTTTTTT.

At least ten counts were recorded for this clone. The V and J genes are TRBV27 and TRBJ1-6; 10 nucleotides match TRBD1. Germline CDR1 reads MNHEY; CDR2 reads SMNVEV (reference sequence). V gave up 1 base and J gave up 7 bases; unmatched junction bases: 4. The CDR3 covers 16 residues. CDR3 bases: TGTGCCAGCAGTTTATACGACAGGGGGCGAAATTCACCCCTCCACTTT. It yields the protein CASSLYDRGRNSPLHF.

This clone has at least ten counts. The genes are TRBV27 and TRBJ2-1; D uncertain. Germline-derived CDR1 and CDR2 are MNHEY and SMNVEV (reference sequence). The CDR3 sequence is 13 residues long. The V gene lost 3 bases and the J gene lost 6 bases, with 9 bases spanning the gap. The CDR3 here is CASSFGRTNEQFF. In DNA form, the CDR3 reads TGTGCCAGCAGTTTTGGGCGGACCAATGAGCAGTTCTTC.

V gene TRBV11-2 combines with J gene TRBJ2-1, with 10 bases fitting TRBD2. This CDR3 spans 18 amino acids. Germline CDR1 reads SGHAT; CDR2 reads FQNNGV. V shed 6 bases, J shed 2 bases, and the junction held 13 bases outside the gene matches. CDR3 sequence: CASSSQGFGLAAYNEQFF. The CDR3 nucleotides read TGTGCCAGCAGTTCCCAAGGGTTCGGACTAGCGGCCTACAATGAGCAGTTCTTC. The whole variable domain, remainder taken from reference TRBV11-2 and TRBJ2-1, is EAGVAQSPRYKIIEKRQSVAFWCNPISGHATLYWYQQILGQGPKLLIQFQNNGVVDDSQLPKDRFSAERLKGVDSTLKIQPAKLEDSAVYLCASSSQGFGLAAYNEQFFGPGTRLTVL.

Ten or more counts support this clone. The CDR3 DNA follows: TGTGCCAGCAGCCGGACAGGGTCAGATGGCTACACCTTC. Its protein is CASSRTGSDGYTF. This rearrangement joins TRBV7-9 to TRBJ1-2; 8 nucleotides align to TRBD1. This CDR3 contains 13 residues. Germline trimming cut 5 bases from V and 6 bases from J; bases unmatched to any gene: 5. CDR1 is SEHNR, CDR2 FQNEAQ, per germline (reference sequence).

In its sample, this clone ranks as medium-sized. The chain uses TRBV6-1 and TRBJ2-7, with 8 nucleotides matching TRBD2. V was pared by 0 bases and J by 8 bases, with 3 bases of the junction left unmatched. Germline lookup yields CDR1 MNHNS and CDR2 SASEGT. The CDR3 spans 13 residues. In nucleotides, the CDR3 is TGTGCCAGCAGTGAAGCGCGGGGGGTAAAGCAGTACTTC. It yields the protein CASSEARGVKQYF.

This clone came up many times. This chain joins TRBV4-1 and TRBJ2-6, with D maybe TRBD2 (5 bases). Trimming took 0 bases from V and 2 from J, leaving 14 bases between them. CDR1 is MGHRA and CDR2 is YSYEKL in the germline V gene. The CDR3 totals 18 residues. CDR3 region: CASSQDYGLRAGANVLTF. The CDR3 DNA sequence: TGCGCCAGCAGCCAAGATTACGGTTTGAGGGCTGGGGCCAACGTCCTGACTTTC.

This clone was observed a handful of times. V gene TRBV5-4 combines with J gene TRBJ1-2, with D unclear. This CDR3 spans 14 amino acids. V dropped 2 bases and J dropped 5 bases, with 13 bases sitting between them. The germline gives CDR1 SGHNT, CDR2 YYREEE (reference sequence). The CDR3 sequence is CASSLRGDEYGYTF. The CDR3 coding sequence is TGTGCCAGCAGCTTACGGGGAGATGAATATGGCTACACCTTC. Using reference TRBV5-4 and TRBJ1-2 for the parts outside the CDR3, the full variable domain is ETGVTQSPTHLIKTRGQQVTLRCSSQSGHNTVSWYQQALGQGPQFIFQYYREEENGRGNFPPRFSGLQFPNYSSELNVNALELDDSALYLCASSLRGDEYGYTFGSGTRLTVV.

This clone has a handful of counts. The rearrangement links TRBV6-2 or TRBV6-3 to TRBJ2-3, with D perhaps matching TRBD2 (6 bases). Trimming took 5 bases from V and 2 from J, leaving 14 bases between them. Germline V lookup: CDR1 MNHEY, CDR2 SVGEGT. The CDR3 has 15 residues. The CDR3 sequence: CASSTTEGATDTQYF. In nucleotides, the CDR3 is TGTGCCAGCAGTACTACGGAGGGCGCCACAGATACGCAGTATTTT.

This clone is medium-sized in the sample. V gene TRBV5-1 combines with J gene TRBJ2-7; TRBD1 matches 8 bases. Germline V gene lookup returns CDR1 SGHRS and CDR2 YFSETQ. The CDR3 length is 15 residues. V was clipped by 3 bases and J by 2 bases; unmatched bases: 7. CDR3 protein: CASSSTPGQAYEQYF. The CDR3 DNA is TGCGCCAGCAGCTCAACACCGGGACAGGCCTACGAGCAGTACTTC.

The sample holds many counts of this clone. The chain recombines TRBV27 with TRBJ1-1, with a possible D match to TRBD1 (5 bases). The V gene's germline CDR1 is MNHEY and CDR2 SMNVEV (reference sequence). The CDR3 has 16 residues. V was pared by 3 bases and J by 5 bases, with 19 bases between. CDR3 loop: CASSLPKDRSRTEAFF. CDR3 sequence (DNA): TGTGCCAGCAGTTTGCCCAAAGACAGAAGTCGGACTGAAGCTTTCTTT.